A selection of T cell receptor beta chains follows, all from one sample in a study of blood T cell repertoires in COVID-19. Produced via immunoSEQ multiplex PCR; TCRdb's table is partial and in-frame only. The table lists about 160,000 clones, roughly four fifths of them singletons, with roughly 15% in the top ten. The sequenced sample consisted of peripheral blood. The receptors here all came from a human donor with acute or convalescent COVID-19. The donor label of this sample is uncertain. CDR3s include the opening cysteine and the closing phenylalanine or tryptophan. D genes are given only for firm matches. Size tells how often a clone was seen (once, few, many) or the class of an expanded clone, and some rows leave it out.

d_gene,j_gene,abundance,v_gene,CDR3aa,CDR3nt
NA,TRBJ1-2,NA,TRBV5-1,CASRRLGQSNYGYTF,TGCGCCAGCCGACGGCTTGGACAGTCTAACTATGGCTACACCTTC
TRBD1,TRBJ2-3,NA,TRBV5-1,CASSLGTALTDTQYF,TGCGCCAGCAGCTTAGGGACAGCGCTGACAGATACGCAGTATTTT
NA,TRBJ2-1,NA,TRBV6-5,CASGRGSSSYNEQFF,TGTGCCAGCGGCAGGGGTTCGAGCTCCTACAATGAGCAGTTCTTC
NA,TRBJ1-2,NA,TRBV12-3/TRBV12-4,CASSLLAAGGYTF,TGTGCCAGCAGTCTACTGGCGGCCGGCGGCTACACCTTC
TRBD1,TRBJ1-1,NA,TRBV2,CASKNGQGVNTEAFF,TGTGCCAGCAAGAACGGACAGGGAGTGAACACTGAAGCTTTCTTT
NA,TRBJ1-1,NA,TRBV7-2,CASSLVPTRTEAFF,TGTGCCAGCAGCTTAGTCCCGACGCGGACTGAAGCTTTCTTT
NA,TRBJ2-5,NA,TRBV5-1,CASSSGGTETQYF,TGCGCCAGCAGTTCAGGGGGGACGGAGACCCAGTACTTC
NA,TRBJ1-5,NA,TRBV5-4,CASSLGTKDQPQHF,TGTGCCAGCAGCCTCGGGACAAAGGATCAGCCCCAGCATTTT
TRBD2,TRBJ2-3,NA,TRBV10-3,CAISEASGETDTQYF,TGTGCCATCAGTGAAGCTAGCGGGGAGACAGATACGCAGTATTTT
NA,TRBJ1-4,NA,TRBV23-1,CASSQYMRTTLNEKLFF,TGCGCCAGCAGTCAATACATGAGGACTACCCTTAATGAAAAACTGTTTTTT
TRBD1,TRBJ1-4,NA,TRBV6-5,CASTEGTVNEKLFF,TGTGCCAGCACCGAAGGGACAGTTAATGAAAAACTGTTTTTT
NA,TRBJ1-2,NA,TRBV4-2,CASSQDPSPTRQGGYGYTF,TGTGCCAGCAGCCAAGACCCTAGCCCCACCCGGCAGGGAGGATATGGCTACACCTTC
NA,TRBJ1-2,NA,TRBV3-1/TRBV3-2,CASSQDHSGYGYTF,TGTGCCAGCAGCCAAGACCACAGCGGCTATGGCTACACCTTC
NA,TRBJ1-5,many,TRBV24-1,CATSDSDSNQPQHF,TGTGCCACCAGTGATTCCGACAGTAATCAGCCCCAGCATTTT
NA,TRBJ1-3,NA,TRBV5-1,CASSLGGGTGNTIYF,TGCGCCAGCAGCTTGGGCGGGGGGACTGGAAACACCATATATTTT
NA,TRBJ2-5,NA,TRBV3-1/TRBV3-2,CASSPPSGRQETQYF,TGTGCCAGCAGCCCACCAAGCGGCAGACAAGAGACCCAGTACTTC
NA,TRBJ2-1,NA,TRBV19,CASTSRGHSYNEQFF,TGTGCCAGTACCTCCAGGGGCCACTCCTACAATGAGCAGTTCTTC
NA,TRBJ2-5,NA,TRBV10-2,CASSAKETQYF,TGCGCCAGCAGTGCAAAAGAGACCCAGTACTTC
NA,TRBJ1-4,NA,TRBV5-6,CASSLGLKNEKLFF,TGTGCCAGCAGCCTCGGACTGAAAAATGAAAAACTGTTTTTT
NA,TRBJ1-6,NA,TRBV2,CASRARNRESSPLHF,TGTGCCAGCAGGGCTCGGAACAGGGAATCCTCACCCCTCCACTTT
NA,TRBJ2-2,NA,TRBV2,CASSEQGPTGELFF,TGTGCCAGCAGTGAACAGGGCCCCACCGGGGAGCTGTTTTTT
TRBD1,TRBJ1-5,NA,TRBV6-1,CASSEFHRGGQPQHF,TGTGCCAGCAGTGAATTCCACAGGGGTGGTCAGCCCCAGCATTTT
NA,TRBJ1-6,NA,TRBV7-2,CASSLVNSPLHF,TGTGCCAGCAGCCTCGTTAATTCACCCCTCCACTTT
TRBD1,TRBJ1-4,NA,TRBV10-3,CAIRQQGTNEKLFF,TGTGCCATCAGGCAACAGGGGACTAATGAAAAACTGTTTTTT
NA,TRBJ1-1,NA,TRBV18,CASSPTIGQLNTEAFF,TGTGCCAGCTCGCCGACCATTGGACAGTTGAACACTGAAGCTTTCTTT
NA,TRBJ2-2,few,TRBV5-1,CASSLSLGNTGELFF,TGCGCCAGCAGCTTATCACTAGGGAACACCGGGGAGCTGTTTTTT
NA,TRBJ2-4,NA,TRBV11-3,CASSQGPGADKNIQYF,TGTGCCAGCAGCCAGGGTCCAGGGGCGGACAAAAACATTCAGTACTTC
NA,TRBJ1-2,NA,TRBV10-3,CAISEERQSNYGYTF,TGTGCCATCAGTGAGGAACGACAGAGTAACTATGGCTACACCTTC
NA,TRBJ1-1,NA,TRBV6-5,CASSNTGMGAFF,TGTGCCAGCAGCAACACAGGGATGGGAGCTTTCTTT
TRBD2,TRBJ2-2,NA,TRBV7-2,CASREGLARTGELFF,TGTGCCAGCAGAGAGGGACTAGCGAGAACCGGGGAGCTGTTTTTT
NA,TRBJ1-1,once,TRBV3-1/TRBV3-2,CASTPEGSGWSTEAFF,TGTGCCAGCACCCCGGAGGGGTCCGGGTGGAGCACTGAAGCTTTCTTT
TRBD1,TRBJ1-2,NA,TRBV4-2,CASSQEGQGVYGYTF,TGTGCCAGCAGCCAAGAAGGGCAGGGGGTCTATGGCTACACCTTC
NA,TRBJ2-5,NA,TRBV2,CASRRGETQYF,TGTGCCAGCAGGAGGGGGGAGACCCAGTACTTC
NA,TRBJ1-1,NA,TRBV5-1,CASSSDSYNPNTEAFF,TGCGCCAGCAGCTCGGACAGCTACAACCCAAACACTGAAGCTTTCTTT
TRBD2,TRBJ2-3,NA,TRBV5-1,CASSLSGGADTQYF,TGCGCCAGCAGCTTGAGCGGGGGGGCCGATACGCAGTATTTT
NA,TRBJ2-5,NA,TRBV30,CAWSEGLVGSDQYF,TGTGCCTGGAGTGAGGGGCTAGTAGGTAGTGACCAGTACTTC
NA,TRBJ1-2,NA,TRBV7-9,CAADMPDSVYGYTF,TGTGCCGCAGATATGCCCGACAGCGTTTATGGCTACACCTTC
NA,TRBJ1-3,NA,TRBV5-6,CASSLWSKARGNTIYF,TGTGCCAGCAGCTTGTGGTCAAAAGCAAGAGGAAACACCATATATTTT
NA,TRBJ1-5,NA,TRBV11-2,CASSLDSGGSQPQHF,TGTGCCAGCAGCTTAGATTCGGGGGGCAGTCAGCCCCAGCATTTT
NA,TRBJ1-1,NA,TRBV10-2,CASSDYRQRNTEAFF,TGCGCCAGCAGTGACTATAGACAGAGGAACACTGAAGCTTTCTTT
NA,TRBJ1-2,NA,TRBV7-8,CASSWGRQLRNYGYTF,TGTGCCAGCAGCTGGGGTCGACAGTTAAGAAACTATGGCTACACCTTC
NA,TRBJ2-5,NA,TRBV18,CASSPKADREATQYF,TGTGCCAGCTCACCGAAGGCAGACAGGGAGGCGACCCAGTACTTC
TRBD1,TRBJ1-2,NA,TRBV2,CASSLGPTGDNYGYTF,TGTGCCAGCAGTCTAGGGCCGACAGGGGACAACTATGGCTACACCTTC
NA,TRBJ2-5,NA,TRBV7-9,CASSLVSVPETQYF,TGTGCCAGCAGCTTAGTATCTGTTCCGGAGACCCAGTACTTC
NA,TRBJ1-5,NA,TRBV19,CASSMRTVYQPQHF,TGTGCCAGTAGTATGAGGACAGTGTATCAGCCCCAGCATTTT
NA,TRBJ2-7,NA,TRBV6-1,CASSEGFQGPPYEQYF,TGTGCCAGCAGTGAAGGCTTCCAGGGGCCCCCCTACGAGCAGTACTTC
NA,TRBJ2-1,once,TRBV4-3,CASSQDRETSPDNEQFF,TGCGCCAGCAGCCAAGATAGGGAAACTAGCCCAGACAATGAGCAGTTCTTC
TRBD1,TRBJ2-7,NA,TRBV11-2,CASSRDRSYEQYF,TGTGCCAGCAGTCGGGACAGGTCCTACGAGCAGTACTTC
NA,TRBJ2-3,NA,TRBV19,CASNRGGSTDTQYF,TGTGCCAGTAACCGAGGGGGTAGCACAGATACGCAGTATTTT
TRBD1,TRBJ1-2,once,TRBV5-1,CASSLGRQGNGYTF,TGCGCCAGCAGCTTGGGCAGACAGGGGAATGGCTACACCTTC
TRBD1,TRBJ1-2,once,TRBV6-4,CARSGQVANYGYTF,TGTGCCAGATCCGGACAGGTAGCTAACTATGGCTACACCTTC
NA,TRBJ2-2,NA,TRBV5-1,CASSLPRDYTGELFF,TGCGCCAGCAGCTTGCCCAGGGACTACACCGGGGAGCTGTTTTTT